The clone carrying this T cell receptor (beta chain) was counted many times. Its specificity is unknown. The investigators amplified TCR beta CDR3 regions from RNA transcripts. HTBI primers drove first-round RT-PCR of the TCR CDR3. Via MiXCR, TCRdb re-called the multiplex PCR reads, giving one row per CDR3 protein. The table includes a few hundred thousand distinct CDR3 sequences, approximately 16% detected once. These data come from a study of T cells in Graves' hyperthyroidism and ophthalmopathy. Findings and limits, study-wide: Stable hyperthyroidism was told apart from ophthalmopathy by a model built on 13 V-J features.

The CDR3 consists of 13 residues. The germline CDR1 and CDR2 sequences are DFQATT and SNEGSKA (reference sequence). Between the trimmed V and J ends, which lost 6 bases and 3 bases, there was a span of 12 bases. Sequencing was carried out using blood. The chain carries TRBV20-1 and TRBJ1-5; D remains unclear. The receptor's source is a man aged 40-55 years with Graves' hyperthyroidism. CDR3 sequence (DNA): TGCAGTGCGGGAACACACTTCAATCAGCCCCAGCATTTT. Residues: CSAGTHFNQPQHF.